The TCR beta chain under discussion was sequenced for a study of cytomegalovirus exposure and HLA in healthy donors. The PCR had 60 Vbeta and 13 Jbeta primers. Profiling relied on immunoSEQ multiplex PCR, and the TCRdb table lists in-frame clones only, not all of them. The table shows approximately 87,000 clones, with 81% occurring only once. This CDR3 contains 15 residues. The germline V gene has CDR1 SGHRS and CDR2 YFSETQ. V gave up 7 bases and J gave up 1 base; unmatched junction bases: 6. J is TRBJ2-2 and V is TRBV5-1; 8 bases are a match to TRBD1. The clonotype was recovered from a woman in her 70s in good health and CMV-seropositive. The sequenced sample was PBMCs. For the CDR3, the DNA is TGCGCCAGCTGCCCCGGGACAGGGAACACCGGGGAGCTGTTTTTT. Translating gives CASCPGTGNTGELFF.